This is a list of T cell receptor beta chains from one sample in a study of shared clonotypes between healthy human individuals. Assay: immunoSEQ multiplex PCR; the TCRdb copy retains only in-frame clones and omits some. The sample lists roughly 330,000 clones; about 74% were seen once. Sequences were obtained from memory CD4+ T cells sorted from blood. These receptors were obtained from a man aged 30 to 39 in good health. The CDR3 runs from the conserved cysteine through the conserved F or W. Fields, in order: clone size, J gene, V gene, D gene, CDR3 DNA, CDR3 protein. The D gene is left open where the match is weak. Not all rows give a size; the values are once, few, many and, for expanded clones, a class.

>NA|TRBJ2-3|TRBV4-3|TRBD2
TGCGCCAGCAGCCAGCAGACTAGCCGGCCAGATACGCAGTATTTT
CASSQQTSRPDTQYF
>NA|TRBJ2-1|TRBV7-3|NA
TGTGCCAGCAGCCAAACAGGGGAGGGTTCGTACAATGAGCAGTTCTTC
CASSQTGEGSYNEQFF
>NA|TRBJ1-5|TRBV28|NA
TGTGCCAGCAGTTTACGAGGGGGGGTGGGTCAGCCCCAGCATTTT
CASSLRGGVGQPQHF
>NA|TRBJ2-1|TRBV10-3|TRBD2
TGTGCCATCAGTCCCGGACTAGCGGGCGACAATGAGCAGTTCTTC
CAISPGLAGDNEQFF
>NA|TRBJ2-7|TRBV2|TRBD1
TGTGCCAGCAGGATCGGACAGGGTGGGTACGAGCAGTACTTC
CASRIGQGGYEQYF
>NA|TRBJ2-5|TRBV18|NA
TGTGCCAGCTCACCTAAAACAGCTCAAGAGACCCAGTACTTC
CASSPKTAQETQYF
>NA|TRBJ2-7|TRBV7-2|TRBD2
TGTGCCAGCAGCTCCGTAGCGGGAGCCAGGGAGCAGTACTTC
CASSSVAGAREQYF
>many|TRBJ2-7|TRBV14|NA
TGTGCCAGCAGCCAAGAAAGGGGGGGCAGCAACTACGAGCAGTACTTC
CASSQERGGSNYEQYF
>NA|TRBJ2-1|TRBV5-1|TRBD2
TGCGCCAGCAGTGGGATGCCGGGAGGCTACAATGAGCAGTTCTTC
CASSGMPGGYNEQFF
>NA|TRBJ2-3|TRBV10-1|TRBD1
TGCGCCAGCAGTGAATTGGACAGGGAGCAGTATTTT
CASSELDREQYF
>NA|TRBJ1-2|TRBV12-5|NA
TGTGCTAGTGGTTTGAGGCGCTACCATTATGGCTACACCTTC
CASGLRRYHYGYTF
>few|TRBJ1-1|TRBV14|NA
TGTGCCAGCAGCTCACGCCGACAGGTTTGGGGGAACACTGAAGCTTTCTTT
CASSSRRQVWGNTEAFF
>NA|TRBJ2-5|TRBV5-1|TRBD2
TGCGCCAGCAGCCCCCGATTCTCCACTAGCGCGGGGCAAGAGACCCAGTACTTC
CASSPRFSTSAGQETQYF
>NA|TRBJ2-7|TRBV5-1|NA
TGCGCCAGCAAGGGGGGTCTAGCCTACGAGCAGTACTTC
CASKGGLAYEQYF
>NA|TRBJ1-3|TRBV28|NA
TGTGCCAGCAGTTTGTTACAGGTATACTCTGGAAACACCATATATTTT
CASSLLQVYSGNTIYF
>NA|TRBJ2-2|TRBV10-1|NA
TGCGCCAGCAGAGGGGAGGGGGAGCTGTTTTTT
CASRGEGELFF
>NA|TRBJ2-7|TRBV29-1|NA
TGCAGCGTTGTAGAAAACAATTCCTACGAGCAGTACTTC
CSVVENNSYEQYF
>NA|TRBJ2-5|TRBV15|TRBD2
TGTGCCACCAGCAGAGATCGAGCTAGCGGGAGTATCCAAGAGACCCAGTACTTC
CATSRDRASGSIQETQYF
>NA|TRBJ2-3|TRBV27|NA
TGTGCCAGCAGTTTCGGGCAGGGGGGGGGTACGCAGTATTTT
CASSFGQGGGTQYF
>once|TRBJ1-5|TRBV30|NA
TGTGCCTGGAGTGTACGCGGCAGCCTTAATCAGCCCCAGCATTTT
CAWSVRGSLNQPQHF
>NA|TRBJ1-4|TRBV20-1|NA
TGCAGTGTCCGTCCCGGGGAAAAACTGTTTTTT
CSVRPGEKLFF
>NA|TRBJ2-7|TRBV7-8|NA
TGTGCCAGCAGCTTTGGTAGCGGTCCATACGAGCAGTACTTC
CASSFGSGPYEQYF
>NA|TRBJ1-4|TRBV27|NA
TGTGCCAGCAGGACCGACCGGGACGGTGATGAAAAACTGTTTTTT
CASRTDRDGDEKLFF
>NA|TRBJ1-2|TRBV2|NA
TGTGCCAGCAGTTCCACTCTGGGGGCTAACTATGGCTACACCTTC
CASSSTLGANYGYTF
>NA|TRBJ2-3|TRBV9|TRBD1
TGTGCCAGCAGCGAGGGGACAGGGGCTCCGAATACGCAGTATTTT
CASSEGTGAPNTQYF
>NA|TRBJ2-3|TRBV5-6|NA
TGTGCCAGCAGCCCAAGAAAGGGTAGGGCAGATACGCAGTATTTT
CASSPRKGRADTQYF
>NA|TRBJ2-3|TRBV7-9|NA
TGTGCCAGCAGCTTACGGGCAGTTACAGATACGCAGTATTTT
CASSLRAVTDTQYF
>few|TRBJ1-5|TRBV18|TRBD1
TGTGCCAGCCGACGGACAGGCGAGAATCAGCCCCAGCATTTT
CASRRTGENQPQHF
>NA|TRBJ2-4|TRBV29-1|NA
TGCAGCGTTGGGACTCCTCTGGGGCTAGCCAAAAACATTCAGTACTTC
CSVGTPLGLAKNIQYF
>NA|TRBJ2-2|TRBV7-2|TRBD1
TGTGCCAGCAGAAATAGAGGACAGGGGGCGAACACCGGGGAGCTGTTTTTT
CASRNRGQGANTGELFF
>few|TRBJ1-4|TRBV27|TRBD1
TGTGCCAGCAGACAGGGGGCCGGTGAAAAACTGTTTTTT
CASRQGAGEKLFF
>NA|TRBJ2-1|TRBV10-1|TRBD2
TGCGCCAGCAGCCCTACGAGCGGGAAGTACAATGAGCAGTTCTTC
CASSPTSGKYNEQFF
>once|TRBJ2-7|TRBV28|TRBD2
TGTGCCAGCAGTTCCACGGGGCGCGGGAGGGCGTATAAGCAGTACTTC
CASSSTGRGRAYKQYF
>NA|TRBJ2-2|TRBV30|TRBD1
TGTGCCTGGAGTGGACCAGAACAGGGGTACGGGGAGCTGTTTTTT
CAWSGPEQGYGELFF
>NA|TRBJ2-5|TRBV18|NA
TGTGCCAGCTCACCACCGCTCGGGGAGACCCAGTACTTC
CASSPPLGETQYF
>few|TRBJ2-7|TRBV27|NA
TGTGCCAGCAGTTTAACGGGGCAGGGATCCTACGAGCAGTACTTC
CASSLTGQGSYEQYF
>few|TRBJ2-3|TRBV27|NA
TGTGCCAGCAGTGCTAGGGGGGCAGATACGCAGTATTTT
CASSARGADTQYF
>NA|TRBJ2-3|TRBV7-2|NA
TGTGCCAGCAGCTCCGGGACTGGGGTGGTTCCGCAGTATTTT
CASSSGTGVVPQYF